Below are 8 T cell receptor beta chains sequenced from a single sample in a study of blood T cell repertoires in COVID-19. Using immunoSEQ multiplex PCR, the repertoire was profiled, and TCRdb retains in-frame clones only, with some absent. Of more than 100,000 clones in the sample, around 76% are singletons; the top ten hold approximately 2.4%. The sample taken for sequencing was peripheral blood. The origin of the receptors is a man between 65 and 79 years old with acute or convalescent COVID-19.

V gene TRBV6-5 combines with J gene TRBJ1-4, with 9 positions matching TRBD1. This CDR3 comprises 16 residues. Germline V gene data show CDR1 as MNHEY and CDR2 as SVGAGI. Trimming removed 4 bases from V and 8 bases from J; junction bases left unmatched: 11. This CDR3 reads CASSSLMGQGTEKLFF. The CDR3, as DNA: TGTGCCAGCAGTTCACTTATGGGACAGGGAACGGAAAAACTGTTTTTT.

V usage is TRBV4-2 and J usage is TRBJ1-4, with 8 bases identical to TRBD1. Germline V gives CDR1 LGHNA, CDR2 YNFKEQ. V dropped 1 base and J dropped 10; count of bases not matched to a gene: 5. The CDR3 is made up of 14 amino acids. CDR3 sequence: CASSQALQGGKLFF. In nucleotides, the CDR3 is TGTGCCAGCAGCCAAGCACTACAGGGGGGAAAACTGTTTTTT.

V usage is TRBV7-2 and J usage is TRBJ2-2; TRBD2 is a possible D gene (6 bases). Looked up from germline, CDR1 is SGHTA and CDR2 is FQGNSA. Between the trimmed V and J ends, which lost 8 bases and 0 bases, there was a span of 7 bases. The CDR3 length is 13 residues. Here the CDR3 reads CASAGSNTGELFF. For the CDR3, the DNA is TGTGCCAGCGCGGGGTCGAACACCGGGGAGCTGTTTTTT.

The CDR3 bases are TGTGCCAGCAGTGAATACCGGGGGTACACTGAAGCTTTCTTT. This encodes CASSEYRGYTEAFF. The V gene is TRBV6-1, the J gene TRBJ1-1, with D tentatively TRBD1 (5 bases). Germline V lookup: CDR1 MNHNS, CDR2 SASEGT. The CDR3 totals 14 residues. V gave up 2 bases and J gave up 3 bases, with 10 bases separating them.

This chain links TRBV3-1 (or the pseudogene TRBV3-2) with TRBJ2-2, with TRBD1 as a possible D gene (5 bases). This CDR3 has 13 residues. Trimming took 6 bases from V and 4 from J, leaving 9 bases between them. Germline V gene data show CDR1 as LGHDT and CDR2 as YNNKEL (reference sequence). CDR3 sequence reads: CASRGLTTGELFF. CDR3 in DNA: TGTGCCAGCAGGGGGCTGACCACCGGGGAGCTGTTTTTT.

The chain employs TRBV4-2 and TRBJ1-5, with 12 bases lining up with TRBD1. CDR1 is LGHNA and CDR2 is YNFKEQ in the germline V gene. V lost 2 bases to trimming and J lost 3 bases; unmatched junction nucleotides: 5. The CDR3 spans 17 residues. The CDR3 sequence is CASSQHRDRGLNQPQHF. For the CDR3, the DNA is TGTGCCAGCAGCCAACACCGGGACAGGGGGCTCAATCAGCCCCAGCATTTT.

The J gene is TRBJ2-2, the V gene TRBV4-2, with 8 bases lining up with TRBD1. V was pared by 1 base and J by 1 base, with 5 bases of the junction left unmatched. The germline CDR1 and CDR2 sequences are LGHNA and YNFKEQ. This CDR3 is built from 17 residues. This CDR3 is CASSQAGQAQNTGELFF. As DNA, the CDR3 is TGTGCCAGCAGCCAAGCGGGACAGGCCCAGAACACCGGGGAGCTGTTTTTT.

This chain links TRBV27 with TRBJ2-6; the D gene is possibly TRBD1 (6 bases). The length of the CDR3 is 16 residues. Trimming left V 6 bases short and J 4 bases short, with 16 bases between. CDR1 and CDR2 from the germline V gene are MNHEY and SMNVEV (reference sequence). CDR3 nucleotides: TGTGCCAGCAGCTGGGGCAGGGGAGCCGGGGCCAACGTCCTGACTTTC. It encodes CASSWGRGAGANVLTF.